The rows below give T cell receptor beta chains drawn from one sample of a study of blood T cells in healthy people across ages. TCRdb re-called the 5' RACE reads with MiXCR, one entry per CDR3 protein. This sample has some 1.5 million distinct CDR3 sequences; approximately 30% occur once, and the top ten carry 7% to 9%. Sequenced sample: blood. The receptors shown here come from a woman younger than 45 in good health. CDR3s include the opening cysteine and the closing phenylalanine or tryptophan. A D gene is named only where the DNA matches it firmly. For some rows the clone size is stated as once, few or many, or as a class when expanded; others skip it.

v_call,cdr3_length,d_call,j_call,clone_size,cdr3_aa,cdr3_nt
TRBV5-1,14,.,TRBJ2-7,once,CASRATGATYEQYF,TGCGCCAGCAGGGCGACAGGCGCGACCTACGAGCAGTACTTC
TRBV11-2,20,TRBD2,TRBJ2-3,.,CASSRLKLLGTSGSTDTQYF,TGTGCCAGCAGCCGCCTTAAGTTGCTGGGGACTAGCGGGAGCACAGATACGCAGTATTTT
TRBV7-7,14,.,TRBJ1-1,.,CASSVEERNTEAFF,TGTGCCAGCAGCGTAGAGGAAAGGAACACTGAAGCTTTCTTT
TRBV27,20,TRBD2,TRBJ2-1,.,CASSPSPLAAGFSSYNEQFF,TGTGCCAGCAGCCCTAGCCCCTTGGCAGCGGGGTTTAGCTCCTACAATGAGCAGTTCTTC
TRBV7-9,17,TRBD1,TRBJ2-7,many,CASSPPTGTGRPYEQYF,TGTGCCAGCAGCCCACCAACCGGGACAGGGCGACCCTACGAGCAGTACTTC
TRBV7-2,15,TRBD2,TRBJ2-1,.,CASSLVGGGASEQFF,TGTGCCAGCAGCTTAGTTGGCGGGGGGGCCTCTGAGCAGTTCTTC
TRBV3-1,15,.,TRBJ2-6,few,CASSQGVAGANVLTF,TGTGCCAGCAGCCAAGGGGTGGCCGGGGCCAACGTCCTGACTTTC
TRBV29-1,15,TRBD2,TRBJ2-7,few,CSVAAPLAGAYEQYF,TGCAGCGTTGCAGCCCCACTAGCGGGAGCCTACGAGCAGTACTTC
TRBV27,16,.,TRBJ2-6,many,CASSFDRRSGANVLTF,TGTGCCAGCAGTTTTGACAGACGCTCTGGGGCCAACGTCCTGACTTTC
TRBV7-2,17,TRBD2,TRBJ2-5,few,CASSPPTFSGSQETQYF,TGTGCCAGCAGCCCACCGACGTTTAGCGGGTCCCAAGAGACCCAGTACTTC
TRBV9,14,TRBD1,TRBJ2-5,.,CASSGTGSSETQYF,TGTGCCAGCAGCGGGACAGGGAGTTCGGAGACCCAGTACTTC
TRBV3-1,16,.,TRBJ2-6,.,CASSPSASTGANVLTF,TGTGCCAGCAGCCCCTCGGCGAGTACTGGGGCCAACGTCCTGACTTTC
TRBV5-1,14,.,TRBJ2-7,.,CASSSRPGKQEQYF,TGCGCCAGCAGCTCCCGACCGGGCAAGCAGGAGCAGTACTTC
TRBV7-2,17,.,TRBJ2-3,.,CASSSRVYRVNTDTQYF,TGTGCCAGCAGCTCTAGAGTATACAGGGTCAACACAGATACGCAGTATTTT
TRBV4-1,18,TRBD2,TRBJ2-3,few,CASSRGTSGRARTDTQYF,TGCGCCAGCAGCCGAGGGACTAGCGGGAGGGCCAGAACAGATACGCAGTATTTT
TRBV4-3,16,.,TRBJ2-3,.,CVSSQDYSGNTDTQYF,TGCGTCAGCAGCCAAGATTACAGCGGAAACACAGATACGCAGTATTTT
TRBV29-1,14,TRBD1,TRBJ2-7,.,CSADGQGGTYEQYF,TGCAGCGCAGATGGACAGGGGGGAACCTACGAGCAGTACTTC